The sequence of this T cell receptor (beta chain) was determined in a study of regulatory T cells in long-lasting Graves disease. Across the whole study: Newly diagnosed Graves' patients had under 3 months of antithyroid drugs.

The time point here: newly diagnosed GD, antithyroid drugs for less than 3 months. From RNA extracted from PBMCs, the TCR library was made. American Thyroid Association guidelines defined Graves' disease diagnosis. Whole-study findings and limits: Newly diagnosed disease favored TRBV20-1 and TRBJ2-1 over persistent disease.

Per germline, CDR1 SGHAT and CDR2 FQNNGV. V was pared by 3 bases and J by 0 bases, with 8 bases of the junction left unmatched. This CDR3 has 17 amino acids. This clonotype was seen at least ten times. Its antigen is currently unknown. Through Arm-PCR of CDR3 regions and iRepertoire HTBI primers, TCR beta libraries were built. A single record per CDR3 protein comes from TCRdb applying MiXCR to the multiplex PCR reads. Altogether 500,000 or so distinct CDR3 sequences are present, 16% being singletons, with the ten largest covering 9% to 15%. The data also belong to a second study, concerning T cells in Graves' hyperthyroidism and ophthalmopathy. As reported in that work: HTBI primers were employed in a first-round RT-PCR of the TCR CDR3.

The clonotype was recovered from a man aged 35-49 years with Graves disease. The rearrangement uses TRBV11-2 and TRBJ2-3; 8 bases map to TRBD2. The source was peripheral blood mononuclear cells (PBMCs), collected at new diagnosis, from a patient treated with antithyroid drugs. The CDR3: CASSLGASGSSTDTQYF. The CDR3 nucleotides read TGTGCCAGCAGCTTGGGGGCAAGCGGGAGTAGCACAGATACGCAGTATTTT.